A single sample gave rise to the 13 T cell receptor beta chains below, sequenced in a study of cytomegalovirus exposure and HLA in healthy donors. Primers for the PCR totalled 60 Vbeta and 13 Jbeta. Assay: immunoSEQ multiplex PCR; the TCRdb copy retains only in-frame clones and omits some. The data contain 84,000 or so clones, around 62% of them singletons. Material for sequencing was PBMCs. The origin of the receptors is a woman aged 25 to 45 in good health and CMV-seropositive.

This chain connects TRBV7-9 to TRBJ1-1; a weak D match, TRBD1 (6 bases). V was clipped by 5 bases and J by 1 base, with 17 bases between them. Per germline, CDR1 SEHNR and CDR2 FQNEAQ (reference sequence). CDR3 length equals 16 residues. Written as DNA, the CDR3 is TGTGCCAGCAGCCTCACCGAGGGGGGGCCGAACACTGAAGCTTTCTTT. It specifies CASSLTEGGPNTEAFF.

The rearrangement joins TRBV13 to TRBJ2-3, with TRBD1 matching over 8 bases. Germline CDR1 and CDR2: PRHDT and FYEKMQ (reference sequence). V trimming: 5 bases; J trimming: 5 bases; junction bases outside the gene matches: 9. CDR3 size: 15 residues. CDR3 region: CASSAGLTGGDTQYF. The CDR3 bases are TGTGCCAGCAGCGCCGGACTAACAGGGGGAGATACGCAGTATTTT.

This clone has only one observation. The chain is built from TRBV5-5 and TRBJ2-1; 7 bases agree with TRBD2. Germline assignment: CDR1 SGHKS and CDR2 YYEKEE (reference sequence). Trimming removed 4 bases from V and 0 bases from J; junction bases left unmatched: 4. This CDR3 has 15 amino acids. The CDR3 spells CASSLLASSYNEQFF. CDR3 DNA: TGTGCCAGCAGCCTACTAGCGAGCTCCTACAATGAGCAGTTCTTC. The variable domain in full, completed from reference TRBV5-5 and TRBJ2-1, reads DAGVTQSPTHLIKTRGQQVTLRCSPISGHKSVSWYQQVLGQGPQFIFQYYEKEERGRGNFPDRFSARQFPNYSSELNVNALLLGDSALYLCASSLLASSYNEQFFGPGTRLTVL.

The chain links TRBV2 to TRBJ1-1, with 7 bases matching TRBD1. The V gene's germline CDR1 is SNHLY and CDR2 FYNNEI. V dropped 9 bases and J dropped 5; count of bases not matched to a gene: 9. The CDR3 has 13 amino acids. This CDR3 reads CASTTGVLTEAFF. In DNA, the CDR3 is TGTGCCAGTACTACAGGGGTCTTAACTGAAGCTTTCTTT. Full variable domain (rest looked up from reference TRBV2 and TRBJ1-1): EPEVTQTPSHQVTQMGQEVILRCVPISNHLYFYWYRQILGQKVEFLVSFYNNEISEKSEIFDDQFSVERPDGSNFTLKIRSTKLEDSAMYFCASTTGVLTEAFFGQGTRLTVV.

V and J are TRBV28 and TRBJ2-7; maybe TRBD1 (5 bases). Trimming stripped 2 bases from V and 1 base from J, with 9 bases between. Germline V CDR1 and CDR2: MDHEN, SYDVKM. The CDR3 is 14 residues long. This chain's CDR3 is CASSLQGRSYEQYF. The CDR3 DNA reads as TGTGCCAGCAGTTTACAGGGCAGATCCTACGAGCAGTACTTC.

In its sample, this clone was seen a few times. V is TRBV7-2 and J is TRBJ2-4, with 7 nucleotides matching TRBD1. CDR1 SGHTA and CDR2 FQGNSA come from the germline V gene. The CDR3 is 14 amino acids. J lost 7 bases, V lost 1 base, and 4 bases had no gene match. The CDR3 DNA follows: TGTGCCAGCAGCTTAGACAGGGGCGGTAACATTCAGTACTTC. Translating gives CASSLDRGGNIQYF. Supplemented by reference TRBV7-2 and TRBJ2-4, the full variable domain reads GAGVSQSPSNKVTEKGKDVELRCDPISGHTALYWYRQSLGQGLEFLIYFQGNSAPDKSGLPSDRFSAERTGGSVSTLTIQRTQQEDSAVYLCASSLDRGGNIQYFGAGTRLSVL.

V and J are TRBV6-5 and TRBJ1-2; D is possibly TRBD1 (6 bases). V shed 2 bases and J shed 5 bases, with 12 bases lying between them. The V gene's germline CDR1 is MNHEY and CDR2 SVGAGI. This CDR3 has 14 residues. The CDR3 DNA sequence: TGTGCCAGCAGTTACATCGGACAGAAATATGGCTACACCTTC. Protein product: CASSYIGQKYGYTF.

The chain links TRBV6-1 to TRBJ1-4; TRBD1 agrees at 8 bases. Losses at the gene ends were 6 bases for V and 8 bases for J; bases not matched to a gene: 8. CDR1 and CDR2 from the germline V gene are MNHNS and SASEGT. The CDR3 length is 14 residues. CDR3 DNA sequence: TGTGCCAGCAGGTGGACAGGGTCGGAGGAAAAACTGTTTTTT. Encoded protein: CASRWTGSEEKLFF.

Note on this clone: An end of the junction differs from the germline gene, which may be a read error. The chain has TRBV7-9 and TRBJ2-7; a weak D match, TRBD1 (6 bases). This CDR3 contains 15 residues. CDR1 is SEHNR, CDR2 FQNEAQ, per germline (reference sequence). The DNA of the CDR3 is TGTTCCAGCAGCCCGCCAACAGGGAGCACCTACGAGCAGTACTTC. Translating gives CSSSPPTGSTYEQYF. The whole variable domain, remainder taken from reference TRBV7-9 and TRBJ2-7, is DTGVSQNPRHKITKRGQNVTFRCDPISEHNRLYWYRQTLGQGPEFLTYFQNEAQLEKSRLLSDRFSAERPKGSFSTLEIQRTEQGDSAMYLCSSSPPTGSTYEQYFGPGTRLTVT.

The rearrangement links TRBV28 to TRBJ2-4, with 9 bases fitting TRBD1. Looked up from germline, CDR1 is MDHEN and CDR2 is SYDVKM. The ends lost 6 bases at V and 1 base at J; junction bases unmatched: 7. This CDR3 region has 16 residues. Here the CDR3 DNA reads TGTGCCAGCAGAGGGGGACAGGGCCGGGCCAAAAACATTCAGTACTTC. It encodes CASRGGQGRAKNIQYF. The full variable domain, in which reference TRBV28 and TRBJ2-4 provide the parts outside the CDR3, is DVKVTQSSRYLVKRTGEKVFLECVQDMDHENMFWYRQDPGLGLRLIYFSYDVKMKEKGDIPEGYSVSREKKERFSLILESASTNQTSMYLCASRGGQGRAKNIQYFGAGTRLSVL.

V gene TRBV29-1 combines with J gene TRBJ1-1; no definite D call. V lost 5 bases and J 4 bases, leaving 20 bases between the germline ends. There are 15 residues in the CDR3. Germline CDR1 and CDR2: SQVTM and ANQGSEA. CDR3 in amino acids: CSVSGRPFYGTEAFF. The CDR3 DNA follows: TGCAGCGTTTCCGGGAGACCGTTTTACGGCACTGAAGCTTTCTTT.

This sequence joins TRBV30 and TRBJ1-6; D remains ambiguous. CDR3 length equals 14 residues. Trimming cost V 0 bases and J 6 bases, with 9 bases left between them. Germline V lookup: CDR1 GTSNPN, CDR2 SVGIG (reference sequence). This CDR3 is CAWSVSIVNSPLHF. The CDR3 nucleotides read TGTGCCTGGAGTGTTTCTATTGTTAATTCACCCCTCCACTTT. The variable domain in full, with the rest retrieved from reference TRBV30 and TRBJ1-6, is SQTIHQWPATLVQPVGSPLSLECTVEGTSNPNLYWYRQAAGRGLQLLFYSVGIGQISSEVPQNLSASRPQDRQFILSSKKLLLSDSGFYLCAWSVSIVNSPLHFGNGTRLTVT.

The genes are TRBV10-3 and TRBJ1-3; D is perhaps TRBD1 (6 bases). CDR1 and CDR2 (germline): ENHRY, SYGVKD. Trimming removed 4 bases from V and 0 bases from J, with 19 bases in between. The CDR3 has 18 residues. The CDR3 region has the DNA TGTGCCATCAGTGGAGACTCCTCAGGGGTACTCTCTGGAAACACCATATATTTT. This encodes CAISGDSSGVLSGNTIYF.